A single sample gave rise to the 9 T cell receptor beta chains below, sequenced in a study of cytomegalovirus exposure and HLA in healthy donors. The PCR contained 60 Vbeta and 13 Jbeta primers. Assay used: immunoSEQ multiplex PCR; TCRdb lists only in-frame clones, some missing. The data contain some 130,000 clones, about 66% of them seen just once; the ten biggest clones take up 1.5% to 2%. Material for sequencing was PBMCs. These TCRs come from a human donor in good health.

The chain's CDR3 is CASSLRSWAFF. DNA of the CDR3: TGTGCCAGCAGTTTACGGAGTTGGGCTTTCTTT. The J gene is TRBJ1-1, the V gene TRBV28; D remains unclear. With 2 bases removed from V and 11 bases from J, the gap between germline ends came to 9 bases. Germline V gene sequence: CDR1 MDHEN, CDR2 SYDVKM. CDR3 length equals 11 residues.

The rearrangement uses TRBV14 and TRBJ2-1, with 9 positions matching TRBD2. Trimming at V came to 0 bases and at J to 9 bases, leaving 6 bases not matched to a gene. The CDR3 has 15 residues. The germline V gene has CDR1 SGHDN and CDR2 FVKESK. The DNA of the CDR3 is TGTGCCAGCAGCCAAGAGCTAGCGGGATACCGTGAGCAGTTCTTC. This sequence encodes CASSQELAGYREQFF.

This clone was picked up one time. The chain is built from TRBV5-1 and TRBJ2-7, with 7 bases fitting TRBD1. V was pared by 2 bases and J by 6 bases, with 11 bases of the junction left unmatched. The germline gives CDR1 SGHRS, CDR2 YFSETQ. This CDR3 has 15 residues. The CDR3 nucleotides are TGCGCCAGCAGCTTACAGGGGCCGCCTCGGGGCGAGCAGTACTTC. Translating gives CASSLQGPPRGEQYF. The entire variable domain, with the rest obtained from reference TRBV5-1 and TRBJ2-7, is as follows: KAGVTQTPRYLIKTRGQQVTLSCSPISGHRSVSWYQQTPGQGLQFLFEYFSETQRNKGNFPGRFSGRQFSNSRSEMNVSTLELGDSALYLCASSLQGPPRGEQYFGPGTRLTVT.

The chain employs TRBV4-2 and TRBJ2-1, with D hard to call. CDR3 length: 14 amino acids. The germline CDR1 and CDR2 sequences are LGHNA and YNFKEQ. Trimming took off 0 bases at V and 2 bases at J, with 5 bases between the two ends. CDR3 protein: CASSQDSAYNEQFF. The CDR3 DNA is TGTGCCAGCAGCCAAGATTCGGCCTACAATGAGCAGTTCTTC.

The J gene is TRBJ2-2, the V gene TRBV4-3; D is possibly TRBD1 (5 bases). The CDR3 is 16 amino acids. V lost 0 bases and J 4 bases, leaving 12 bases between the germline ends. The V gene's germline CDR1 is LGHNA and CDR2 YSLEER. CDR3 DNA sequence: TGCGCCAGCAGCCAAGATCCCCCCAGGGCCACCGGGGAGCTGTTTTTT. This gives the protein CASSQDPPRATGELFF.

This sequence joins TRBV5-4 and TRBJ2-7; a weak D match, TRBD1 (6 bases). Trimming shortened V by 1 base and J by 2 bases, and 7 bases separated the two germline ends. CDR3 length: 13 amino acids. The germline gives CDR1 SGHNT, CDR2 YYREEE (reference sequence). The CDR3 DNA reads TGTGCCAGCAGCTTGCCAGGGGCCTACGAGCAGTACTTC. Protein product: CASSLPGAYEQYF.

The sample holds one count of this clone. V is TRBV28 and J is TRBJ2-4; 8 positions match TRBD2. The J segment lost 0 bases and the V segment lost 2 bases, leaving 6 bases of the junction unmatched. CDR3 length: 17 residues. Germline lookup yields CDR1 MDHEN and CDR2 SYDVKM. CDR3 sequence (DNA): TGTGCCAGCAGTTTACGGGAGGGACCAGGAGCCAAAAACATTCAGTACTTC. Translation gives CASSLREGPGAKNIQYF.

This chain uses TRBV5-1 with TRBJ2-5; D might be TRBD1 (5 bases). With 0 bases removed from V and 9 bases from J, the gap between germline ends came to 21 bases. This CDR3 contains 16 residues. CDR1 is SGHRS and CDR2 is YFSETQ in the germline V gene. CDR3 nucleotide sequence: TGCGCCAGCAGCTTGGCCATAGGGGCCCCTTTTTCGTCCCAGTACTTC. Its protein product is CASSLAIGAPFSSQYF.

This chain links TRBV2 with TRBJ2-7, with a weak D call TRBD2 (7 bases). This CDR3 region has 15 residues. CDR1 and CDR2 from the germline V gene are SNHLY and FYNNEI. The germline V and J ends were trimmed by 5 bases and 4 bases, with 18 bases remaining between them. CDR3 sequence: CASSQGGGPGYEQYF. The DNA for the CDR3 is TGTGCCAGCAGTCAAGGGGGGGGGCCCGGGTACGAGCAGTACTTC. The full variable domain, rest sourced from reference TRBV2 and TRBJ2-7, is EPEVTQTPSHQVTQMGQEVILRCVPISNHLYFYWYRQILGQKVEFLVSFYNNEISEKSEIFDDQFSVERPDGSNFTLKIRSTKLEDSAMYFCASSQGGGPGYEQYFGPGTRLTVT.